This T cell receptor beta chain was captured in a study of identical twins. At least ten counts were recorded for this clonotype. There were only healthy Caucasians among the donors. TCRdb re-called the 5' RACE reads through MiXCR, storing one row per CDR3 protein. The table shows approximately 240,000 distinct CDR3 sequences, with around an eighth occurring only once. Trimming at V came to 5 bases and at J to 6 bases, leaving 11 bases not matched to a gene. Germline CDR1 and CDR2: SQVTM and ANQGSEA. The CDR3 is 14 residues long. The sequenced sample was memory (CD45RO+) T cells sorted from blood. This rearrangement joins TRBV29-1 to TRBJ2-7; 9 nucleotides align to TRBD1. The origin of this receptor is a young woman in good health. DNA of the CDR3: TGCAGCGTTCGGTCCGGGACAGGGTTTTCCGAGCAGTACTTC. This codes for CSVRSGTGFSEQYF.